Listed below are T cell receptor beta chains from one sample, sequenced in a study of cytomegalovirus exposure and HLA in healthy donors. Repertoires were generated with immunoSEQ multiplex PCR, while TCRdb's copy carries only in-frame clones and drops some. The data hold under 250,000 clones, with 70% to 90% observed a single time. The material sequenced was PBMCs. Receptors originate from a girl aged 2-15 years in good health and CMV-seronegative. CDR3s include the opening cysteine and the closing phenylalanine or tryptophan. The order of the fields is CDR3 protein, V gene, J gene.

CASSLPGNYGYTF,TRBV6-5,TRBJ1-2
CASSWAGNRMGNEQFF,TRBV5-1,TRBJ2-1
CASSHSIYGYTF,TRBV5-5,TRBJ1-2
CASSVGRGGTGGYGYTF,TRBV6-1,TRBJ1-2
CASRQGQAVSGNTIYF,TRBV5-1,TRBJ1-3
CASSWGGGRMTDTQYF,TRBV6-5,TRBJ2-3
CASSLVAGGTDTQYF,TRBV5-6,TRBJ2-3
CASSRRRVAGANVLTF,TRBV9,TRBJ2-6
CASSWGGTSSPLHF,TRBV27,TRBJ1-6
CASSLPRGDSYNEQFF,TRBV5-4,TRBJ2-1
CASTGWVAGGETQYF,TRBV2,TRBJ2-5
CASRERGGTDTQYF,TRBV6-4,TRBJ2-3
CASSEAGKFTYEQYF,TRBV25-1,TRBJ2-7
CASSLSHSSGATYEQYF,TRBV5-4,TRBJ2-7
CASSVRGEYEQYF,TRBV11-3,TRBJ2-7
CASSAGLKETQYF,TRBV6-1,TRBJ2-5
CASSQGAAFQNTEAFF,TRBV4-1,TRBJ1-1
CASSLQGREQYF,TRBV18,TRBJ2-7
CANLLRDRGDNEQFF,TRBV10-2,TRBJ2-1
CASSEGRGGRMNTEAFF,TRBV10-1,TRBJ1-1
CASSVALNTEAFF,TRBV14,TRBJ1-1
CATIFSPGELYEQYF,TRBV10-3,TRBJ2-7
CASSPGQILYGYTF,TRBV5-1,TRBJ1-2
CAWSATGFAEAFF,TRBV30,TRBJ1-1
CASRVTALGTTNSPLHF,TRBV19,TRBJ1-6
CASSEGQGYGYTF,TRBV11-1,TRBJ1-2
CAISVLAGPYNEQFF,TRBV10-3,TRBJ2-1
CASSLLPGQGNYEQYF,TRBV5-1,TRBJ2-7
CASSMRGPGSGYGYTF,TRBV19,TRBJ1-2
CASSLFQGGRTEAFF,TRBV7-2,TRBJ1-1
CASSRYVGGTGELFF,TRBV19,TRBJ2-2
CASRDGTAIYEQYF,TRBV7-8,TRBJ2-7
CAWSSGTLDGYTF,TRBV30,TRBJ1-2
CASSYSQGRVYTF,TRBV6-5,TRBJ1-2
CASSQRGGYLNEQFF,TRBV14,TRBJ2-1
CASSSSDRGHYGYTF,TRBV5-6,TRBJ1-2